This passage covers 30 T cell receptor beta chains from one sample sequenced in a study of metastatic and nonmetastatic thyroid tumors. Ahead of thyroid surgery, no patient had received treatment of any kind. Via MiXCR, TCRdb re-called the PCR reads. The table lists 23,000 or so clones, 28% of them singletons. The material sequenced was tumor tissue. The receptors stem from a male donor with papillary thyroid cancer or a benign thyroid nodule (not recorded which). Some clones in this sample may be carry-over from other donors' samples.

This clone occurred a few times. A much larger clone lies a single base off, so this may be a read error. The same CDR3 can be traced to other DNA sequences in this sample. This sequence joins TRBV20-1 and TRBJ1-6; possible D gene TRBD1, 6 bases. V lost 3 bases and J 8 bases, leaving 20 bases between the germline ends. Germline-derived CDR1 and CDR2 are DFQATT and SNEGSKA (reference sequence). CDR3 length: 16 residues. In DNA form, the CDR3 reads TGCAGTGCTAGCCCCCAGGGGCAACGATTCGATTCACCCCTCCACTTT. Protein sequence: CSASPQGQRFDSPLHF.

The CDR3 sequence is CASSPGGHYGYTF. In nucleotides, the CDR3 is TGTGCCAGCAGCCCAGGAGGACACTATGGCTACACCTTC. The gene calls are TRBV7-9 and TRBJ1-2; D is undetermined. This CDR3 spans 13 amino acids. In germline, CDR1 is SEHNR, CDR2 FQNEAQ (reference sequence). V was cut by 5 bases and J by 3 bases, with 10 bases left in between.

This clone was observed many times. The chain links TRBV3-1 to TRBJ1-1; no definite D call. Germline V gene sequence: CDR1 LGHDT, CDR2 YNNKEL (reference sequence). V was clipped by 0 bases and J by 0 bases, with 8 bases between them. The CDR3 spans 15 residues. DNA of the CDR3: TGTGCCAGCAGCCAAGATGGGTACCTGAACACTGAAGCTTTCTTT. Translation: CASSQDGYLNTEAFF.

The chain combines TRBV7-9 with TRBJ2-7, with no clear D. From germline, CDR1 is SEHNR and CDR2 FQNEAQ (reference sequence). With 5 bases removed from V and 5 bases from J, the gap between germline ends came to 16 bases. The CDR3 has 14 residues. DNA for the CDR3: TGTGCCAGCAGCCCGGTAGGTAGGGAAGACGAGCAGTACTTC. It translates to CASSPVGREDEQYF. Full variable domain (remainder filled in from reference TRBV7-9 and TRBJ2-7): DTGVSQNPRHKITKRGQNVTFRCDPISEHNRLYWYRQTLGQGPEFLTYFQNEAQLEKSRLLSDRFSAERPKGSFSTLEIQRTEQGDSAMYLCASSPVGREDEQYFGPGTRLTVT.

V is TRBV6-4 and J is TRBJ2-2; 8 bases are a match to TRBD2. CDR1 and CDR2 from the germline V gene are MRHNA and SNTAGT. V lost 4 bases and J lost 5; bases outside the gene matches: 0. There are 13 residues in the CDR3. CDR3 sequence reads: CASSASGTGELFF. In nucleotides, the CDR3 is TGTGCCAGCAGTGCTAGCGGGACCGGGGAGCTGTTTTTT.

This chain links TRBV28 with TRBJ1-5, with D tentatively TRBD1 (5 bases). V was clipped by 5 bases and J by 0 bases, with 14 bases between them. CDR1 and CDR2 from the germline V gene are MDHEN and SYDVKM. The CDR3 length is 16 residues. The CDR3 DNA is TGTGCCAGCAGTCGTTCAGGGATTTATAGCAATCAGCCCCAGCATTTT. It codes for CASSRSGIYSNQPQHF.

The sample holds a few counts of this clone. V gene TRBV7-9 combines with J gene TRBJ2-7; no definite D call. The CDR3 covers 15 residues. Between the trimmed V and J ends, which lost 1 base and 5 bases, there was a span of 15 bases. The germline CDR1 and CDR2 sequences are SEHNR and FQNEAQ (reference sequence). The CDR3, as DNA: TGTGCCAGCAGCTTAGGCCTCCAAACCCAGGACGAGCAGTACTTC. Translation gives CASSLGLQTQDEQYF.

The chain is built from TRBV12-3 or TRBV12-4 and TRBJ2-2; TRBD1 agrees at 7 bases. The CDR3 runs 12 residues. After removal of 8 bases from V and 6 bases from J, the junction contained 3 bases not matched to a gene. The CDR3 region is CASQQGPGELFF. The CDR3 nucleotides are TGTGCCAGCCAACAGGGGCCCGGGGAGCTGTTTTTT.

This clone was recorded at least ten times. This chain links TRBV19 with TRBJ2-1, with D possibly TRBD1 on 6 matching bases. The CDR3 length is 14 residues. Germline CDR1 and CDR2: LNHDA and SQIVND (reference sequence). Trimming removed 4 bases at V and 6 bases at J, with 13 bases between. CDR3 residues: CASSNPAGANEQFF. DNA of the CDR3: TGTGCCAGTAGTAACCCTGCAGGGGCCAATGAGCAGTTCTTC. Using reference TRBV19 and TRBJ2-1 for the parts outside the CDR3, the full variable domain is DGGITQSPKYLFRKEGQNVTLSCEQNLNHDAMYWYRQDPGQGLRLIYYSQIVNDFQKGDIAEGYSVSREKKESFPLTVTSAQKNPTAFYLCASSNPAGANEQFFGPGTRLTVL.

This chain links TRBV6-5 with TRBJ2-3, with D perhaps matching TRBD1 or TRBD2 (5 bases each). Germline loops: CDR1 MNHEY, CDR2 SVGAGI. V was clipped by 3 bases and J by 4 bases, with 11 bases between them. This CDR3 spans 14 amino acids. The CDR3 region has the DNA TGTGCCAGCAGTTATTCAGGGAGCGCAGATACGCAGTATTTT. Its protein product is CASSYSGSADTQYF.

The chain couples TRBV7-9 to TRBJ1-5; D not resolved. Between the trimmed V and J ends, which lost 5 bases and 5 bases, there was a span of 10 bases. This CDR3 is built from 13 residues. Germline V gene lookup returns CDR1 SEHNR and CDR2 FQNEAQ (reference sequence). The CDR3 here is CASSLGGYQPQHF. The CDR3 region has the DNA TGTGCCAGCAGCCTAGGAGGTTATCAGCCCCAGCATTTT. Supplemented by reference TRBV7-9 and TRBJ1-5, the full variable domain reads DTGVSQNPRHKITKRGQNVTFRCDPISEHNRLYWYRQTLGQGPEFLTYFQNEAQLEKSRLLSDRFSAERPKGSFSTLEIQRTEQGDSAMYLCASSLGGYQPQHFGDGTRLSIL.

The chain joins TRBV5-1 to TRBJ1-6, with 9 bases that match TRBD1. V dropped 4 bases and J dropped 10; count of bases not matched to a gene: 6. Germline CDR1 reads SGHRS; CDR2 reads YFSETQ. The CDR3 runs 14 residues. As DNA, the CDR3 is TGCGCCAGCAGCCCGACAGGGGGTCAGTCACCCCTCCACTTT. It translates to CASSPTGGQSPLHF.

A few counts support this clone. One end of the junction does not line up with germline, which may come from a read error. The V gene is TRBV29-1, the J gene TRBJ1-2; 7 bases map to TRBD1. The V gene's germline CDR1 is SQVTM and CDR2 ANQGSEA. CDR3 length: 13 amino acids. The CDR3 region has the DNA TGTAGCGCCTCCGGGACAGCGAACTATGGCTACATCTTC. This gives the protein CSASGTANYGYIF.

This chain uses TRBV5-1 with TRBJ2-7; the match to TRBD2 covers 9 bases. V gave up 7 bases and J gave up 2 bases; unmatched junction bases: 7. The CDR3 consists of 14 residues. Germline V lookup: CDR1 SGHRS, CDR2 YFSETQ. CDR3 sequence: CASRVAGGPYEQYF. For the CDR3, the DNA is TGCGCCAGCCGAGTGGCGGGGGGGCCCTACGAGCAGTACTTC.

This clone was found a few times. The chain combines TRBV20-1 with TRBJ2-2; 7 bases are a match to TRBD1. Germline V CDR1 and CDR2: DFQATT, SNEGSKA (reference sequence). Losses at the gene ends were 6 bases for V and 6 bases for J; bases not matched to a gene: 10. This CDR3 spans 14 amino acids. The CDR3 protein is CSAEWRQGAGELFF. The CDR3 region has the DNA TGCAGTGCAGAATGGCGACAGGGCGCCGGGGAGCTGTTTTTT.

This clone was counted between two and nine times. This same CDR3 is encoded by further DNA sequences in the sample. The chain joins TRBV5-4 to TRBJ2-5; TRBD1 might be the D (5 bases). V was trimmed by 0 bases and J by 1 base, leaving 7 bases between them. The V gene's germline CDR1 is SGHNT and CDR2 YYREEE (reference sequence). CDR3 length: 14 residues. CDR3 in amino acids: CASSLGTGQETQYF. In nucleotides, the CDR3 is TGTGCCAGCAGCTTGGGCACAGGCCAAGAGACCCAGTACTTC.

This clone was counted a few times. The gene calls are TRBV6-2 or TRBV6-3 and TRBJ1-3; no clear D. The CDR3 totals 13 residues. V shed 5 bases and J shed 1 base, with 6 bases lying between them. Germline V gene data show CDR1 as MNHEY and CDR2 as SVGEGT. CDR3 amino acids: CASSPYSGNTIYF. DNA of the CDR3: TGTGCCAGCAGTCCATATTCTGGAAACACCATATATTTT.

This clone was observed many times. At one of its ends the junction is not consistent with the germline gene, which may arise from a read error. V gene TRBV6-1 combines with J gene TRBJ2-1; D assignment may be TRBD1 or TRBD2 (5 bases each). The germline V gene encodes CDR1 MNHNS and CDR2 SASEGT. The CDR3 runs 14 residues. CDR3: CATLPGTSYNEQLF. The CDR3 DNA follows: TGTGCCACCCTCCCGGGGACCTCCTACAATGAGCAGCTCTTC.

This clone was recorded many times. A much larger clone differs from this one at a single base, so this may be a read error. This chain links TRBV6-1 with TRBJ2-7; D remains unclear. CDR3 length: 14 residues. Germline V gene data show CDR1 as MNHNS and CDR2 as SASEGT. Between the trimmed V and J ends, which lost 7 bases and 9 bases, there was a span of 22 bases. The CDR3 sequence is CASTPDGPVLGQYF. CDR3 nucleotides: TGTGCCAGCACCCCGGACGGACCAGTCCTCGGGCAGTACTTC.

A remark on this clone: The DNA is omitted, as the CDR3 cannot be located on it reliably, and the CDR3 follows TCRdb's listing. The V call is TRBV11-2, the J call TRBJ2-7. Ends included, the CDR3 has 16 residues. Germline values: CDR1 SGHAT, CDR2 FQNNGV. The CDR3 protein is CAITLENYGCTYEQYF.

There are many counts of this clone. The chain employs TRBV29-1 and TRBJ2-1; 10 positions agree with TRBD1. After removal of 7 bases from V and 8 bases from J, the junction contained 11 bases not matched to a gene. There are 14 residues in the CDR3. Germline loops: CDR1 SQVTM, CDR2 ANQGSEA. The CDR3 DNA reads TGCAGCGGGGGGGGGAGACAGGGGGCCCATGAGCAGTTCTTC. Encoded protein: CSGGGRQGAHEQFF.

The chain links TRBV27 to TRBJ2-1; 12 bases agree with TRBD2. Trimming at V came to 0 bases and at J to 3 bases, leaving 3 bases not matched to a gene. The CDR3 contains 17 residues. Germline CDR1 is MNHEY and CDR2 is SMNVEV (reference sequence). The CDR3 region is CASSLSLTSGSYNEQFF. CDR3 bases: TGTGCCAGCAGTTTATCCCTGACTAGCGGGAGCTACAATGAGCAGTTCTTC.

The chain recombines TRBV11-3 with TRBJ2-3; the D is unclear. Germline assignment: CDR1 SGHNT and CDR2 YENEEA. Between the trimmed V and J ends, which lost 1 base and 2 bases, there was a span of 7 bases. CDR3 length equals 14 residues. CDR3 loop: CASSLGPNTDTQYF. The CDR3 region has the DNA TGTGCCAGCAGCTTAGGACCAAACACAGATACGCAGTATTTT. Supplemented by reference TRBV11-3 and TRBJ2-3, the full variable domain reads EAGVVQSPRYKIIEKKQPVAFWCNPISGHNTLYWYLQNLGQGPELLIRYENEEAVDDSQLPKDRFSAERLKGVDSTLKIQPAELGDSAVYLCASSLGPNTDTQYFGPGTRLTVL.

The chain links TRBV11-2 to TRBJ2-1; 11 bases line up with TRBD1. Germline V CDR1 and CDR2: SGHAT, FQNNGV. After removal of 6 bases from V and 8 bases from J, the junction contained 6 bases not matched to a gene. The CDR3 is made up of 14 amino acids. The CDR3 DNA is TGTGCCAGCAGTCCCGGGACAGGGGGACATGAGCAGTTCTTC. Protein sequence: CASSPGTGGHEQFF.

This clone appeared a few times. The CDR3 is CASSLWLARDTQYF. DNA for the CDR3: TGTGCCAGCAGTTTATGGCTAGCGAGAGATACGCAGTATTTT. This chain uses TRBV27 with TRBJ2-3, with a tentative D call TRBD2 (6 bases). CDR1 is MNHEY and CDR2 is SMNVEV in the germline V gene (reference sequence). This CDR3 has 14 residues. Trimming left V 1 base short and J 5 bases short, with 10 bases between.

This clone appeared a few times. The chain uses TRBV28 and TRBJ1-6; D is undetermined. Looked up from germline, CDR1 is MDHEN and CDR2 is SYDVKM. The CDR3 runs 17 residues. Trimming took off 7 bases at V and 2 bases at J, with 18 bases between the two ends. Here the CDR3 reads CASIPAASQAYNSPLHF. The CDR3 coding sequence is TGTGCCAGCATCCCCGCGGCCTCCCAGGCCTATAATTCACCCCTCCACTTT.

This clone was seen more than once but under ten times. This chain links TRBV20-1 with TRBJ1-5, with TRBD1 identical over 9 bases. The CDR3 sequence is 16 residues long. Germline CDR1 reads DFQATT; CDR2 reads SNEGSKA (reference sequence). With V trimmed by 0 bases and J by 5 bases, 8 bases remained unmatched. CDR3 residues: CSARDYRTGVYQPQHF. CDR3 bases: TGCAGTGCTAGAGATTATAGGACAGGGGTTTATCAGCCCCAGCATTTT.

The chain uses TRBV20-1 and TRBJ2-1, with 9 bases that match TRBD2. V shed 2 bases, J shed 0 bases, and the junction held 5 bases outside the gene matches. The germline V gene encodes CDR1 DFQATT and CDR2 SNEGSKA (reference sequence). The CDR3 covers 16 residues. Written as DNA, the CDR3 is TGCAGTGCTAGACCTAGCGGGGAAACCTCCTACAATGAGCAGTTCTTC. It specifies CSARPSGETSYNEQFF.

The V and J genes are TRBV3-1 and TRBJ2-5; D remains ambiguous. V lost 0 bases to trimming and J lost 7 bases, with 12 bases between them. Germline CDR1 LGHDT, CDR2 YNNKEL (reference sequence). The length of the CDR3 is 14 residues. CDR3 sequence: CASSQEGLLRTQYF. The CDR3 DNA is TGTGCCAGCAGCCAAGAAGGGCTCCTGAGGACCCAGTACTTC.

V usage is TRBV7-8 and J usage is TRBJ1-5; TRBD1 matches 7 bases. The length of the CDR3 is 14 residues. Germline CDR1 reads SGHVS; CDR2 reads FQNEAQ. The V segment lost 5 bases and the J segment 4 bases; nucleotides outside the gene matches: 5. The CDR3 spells CASSPPGGNQPQHF. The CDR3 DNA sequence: TGTGCCAGCAGCCCACCAGGGGGAAATCAGCCCCAGCATTTT.